This TCR beta chain is from a study of shared clonotypes between healthy human individuals. Study outcomes and limitations: A generally larger estimated richness was seen in naive subsets than in memory subsets.

A CD45RA-negative memory subset and a CD45RA+ naive subset were separated from the CD4+ cells. Sequenced by immunoSEQ multiplex PCR; TCRdb stores in-frame clones only, minus some. The table records about 2,500,000 clones, around nine tenths of them present only once. Germline loops: CDR1 ENHRY, CDR2 SYGVKD. V gave up 5 bases and J gave up 9 bases; unmatched junction bases: 16. The CDR3 consists of 16 residues. Regarding this clone: Antigen: not known.

The sample comprised naive CD4+ T cells sorted from blood. Subset: CD45RA+ positively selected. The chain links TRBV10-3 to TRBJ2-1; 7 bases fit TRBD2. The TCR sequence derives from a man aged 18 to 29 in good health. The CDR3 bases are TGTGCCATCAGTTTCCGCGGGAGTCCCGGGGTAAGTGAGCAGTTCTTC. It is translated as CAISFRGSPGVSEQFF.